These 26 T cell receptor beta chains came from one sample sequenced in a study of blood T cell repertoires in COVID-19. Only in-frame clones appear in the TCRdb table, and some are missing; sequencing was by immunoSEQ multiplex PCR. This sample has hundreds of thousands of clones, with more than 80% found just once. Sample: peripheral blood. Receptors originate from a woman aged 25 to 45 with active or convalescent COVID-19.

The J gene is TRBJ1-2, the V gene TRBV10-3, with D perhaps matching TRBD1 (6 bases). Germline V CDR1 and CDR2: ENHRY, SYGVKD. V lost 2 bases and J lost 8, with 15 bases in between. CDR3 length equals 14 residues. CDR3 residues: CAISEQGQATGYTF. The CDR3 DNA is TGTGCCATCAGTGAGCAGGGACAAGCGACGGGCTACACCTTC.

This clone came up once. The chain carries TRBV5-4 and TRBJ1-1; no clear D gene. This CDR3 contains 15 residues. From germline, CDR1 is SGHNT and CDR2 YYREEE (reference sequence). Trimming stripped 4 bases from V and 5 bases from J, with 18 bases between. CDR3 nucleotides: TGTGCCAGCAGCCCGGCAGTTTCGGGGTGGACTGAAGCTTTCTTT. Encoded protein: CASSPAVSGWTEAFF.

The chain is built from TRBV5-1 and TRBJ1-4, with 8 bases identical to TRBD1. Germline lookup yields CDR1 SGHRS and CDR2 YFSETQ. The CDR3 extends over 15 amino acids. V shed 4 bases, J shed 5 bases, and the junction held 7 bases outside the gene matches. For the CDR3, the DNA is TGCGCCAGCAGCCCGTTGACAGGGGAAAATGAAAAACTGTTTTTT. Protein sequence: CASSPLTGENEKLFF.

CDR3 coding DNA: TGCGCCAGCAGCTTGGGGACTAGCGAGGCCTACGAGCAGTACTTC. It translates to CASSLGTSEAYEQYF. The rearrangement joins TRBV5-1 to TRBJ2-7; 9 bases are a match to TRBD2. V lost 0 bases and J lost 2; bases outside the gene matches: 3. The CDR3 spans 15 residues. Germline V gene lookup returns CDR1 SGHRS and CDR2 YFSETQ.

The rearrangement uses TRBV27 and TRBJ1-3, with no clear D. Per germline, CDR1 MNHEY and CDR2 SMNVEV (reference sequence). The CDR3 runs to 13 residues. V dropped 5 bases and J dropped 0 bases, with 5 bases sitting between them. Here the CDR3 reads CASSPNSGNTIYF. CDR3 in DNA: TGTGCCAGCAGTCCCAACTCTGGAAACACCATATATTTT.

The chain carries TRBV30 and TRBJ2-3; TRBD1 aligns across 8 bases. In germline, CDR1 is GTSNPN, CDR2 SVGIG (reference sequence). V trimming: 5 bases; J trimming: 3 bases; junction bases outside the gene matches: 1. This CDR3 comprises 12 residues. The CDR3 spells CAWGQGTDTQYF. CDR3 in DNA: TGTGCCTGGGGACAGGGAACAGATACGCAGTATTTT. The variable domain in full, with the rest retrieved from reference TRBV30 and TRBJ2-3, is SQTIHQWPATLVQPVGSPLSLECTVEGTSNPNLYWYRQAAGRGLQLLFYSVGIGQISSEVPQNLSASRPQDRQFILSSKKLLLSDSGFYLCAWGQGTDTQYFGPGTRLTVL.

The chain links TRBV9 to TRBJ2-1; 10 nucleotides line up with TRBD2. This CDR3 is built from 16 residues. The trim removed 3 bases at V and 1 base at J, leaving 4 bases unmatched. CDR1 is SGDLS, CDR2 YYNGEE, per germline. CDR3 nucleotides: TGTGCCAGCAGCGATATAGCGGGAGGTTCCTACAATGAGCAGTTCTTC. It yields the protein CASSDIAGGSYNEQFF.

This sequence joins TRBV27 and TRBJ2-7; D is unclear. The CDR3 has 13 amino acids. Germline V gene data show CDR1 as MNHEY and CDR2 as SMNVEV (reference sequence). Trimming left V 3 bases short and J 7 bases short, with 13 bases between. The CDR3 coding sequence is TGTGCCAGCAGTTTGACGGGTCTTAGGGAGCAGTACTTC. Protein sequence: CASSLTGLREQYF.

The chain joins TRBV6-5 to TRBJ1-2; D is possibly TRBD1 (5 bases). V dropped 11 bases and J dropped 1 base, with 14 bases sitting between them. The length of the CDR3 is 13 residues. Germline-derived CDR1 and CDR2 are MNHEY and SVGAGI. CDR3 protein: CAGASDVNYGYTF. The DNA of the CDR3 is TGTGCCGGGGCAAGCGACGTTAACTATGGCTACACCTTC.

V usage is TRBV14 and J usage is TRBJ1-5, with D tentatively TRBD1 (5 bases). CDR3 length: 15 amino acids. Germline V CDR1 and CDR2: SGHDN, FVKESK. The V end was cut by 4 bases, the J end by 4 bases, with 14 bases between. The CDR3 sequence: CASSLGGAGNQPQHF. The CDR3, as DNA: TGTGCCAGCAGCCTTGGTGGGGCCGGAAATCAGCCCCAGCATTTT.

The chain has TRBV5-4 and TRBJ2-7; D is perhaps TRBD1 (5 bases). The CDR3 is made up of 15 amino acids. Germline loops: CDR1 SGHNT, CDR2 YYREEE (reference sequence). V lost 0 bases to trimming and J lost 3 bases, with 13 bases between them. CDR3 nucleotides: TGTGCCAGCAGCTTGGAAACAGGCGTTAACTACGAGCAGTACTTC. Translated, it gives CASSLETGVNYEQYF.

DNA of the CDR3: TGTGCCAGTAGGAGCGGGGGGGCCCTGGCAGATACGCAGTATTTT. Translation gives CASRSGGALADTQYF. This rearrangement joins TRBV19 to TRBJ2-3, with 10 bases identical to TRBD2. The V segment lost 6 bases and the J segment 4 bases; nucleotides outside the gene matches: 7. The germline gives CDR1 LNHDA, CDR2 SQIVND (reference sequence). The length of the CDR3 is 15 residues.

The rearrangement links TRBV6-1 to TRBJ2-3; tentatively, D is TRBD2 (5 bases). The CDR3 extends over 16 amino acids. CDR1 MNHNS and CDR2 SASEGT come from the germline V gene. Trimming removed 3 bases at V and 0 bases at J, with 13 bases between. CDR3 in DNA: TGTGCCAGCAGTGATGCATTAGCGACTAGCACAGATACGCAGTATTTT. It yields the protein CASSDALATSTDTQYF.

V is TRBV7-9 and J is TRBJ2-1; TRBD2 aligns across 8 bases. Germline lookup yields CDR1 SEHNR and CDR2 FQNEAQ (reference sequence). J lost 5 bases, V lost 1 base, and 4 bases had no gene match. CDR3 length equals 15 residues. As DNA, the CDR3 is TGTGCCAGCAGCTTAGGACTAGCGATCCACAATGAGCAGTTCTTC. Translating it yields CASSLGLAIHNEQFF.

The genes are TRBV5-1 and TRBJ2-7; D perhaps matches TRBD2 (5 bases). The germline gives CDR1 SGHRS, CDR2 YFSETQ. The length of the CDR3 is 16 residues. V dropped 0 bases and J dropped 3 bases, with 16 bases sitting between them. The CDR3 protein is CASSLGTRGVNYEQYF. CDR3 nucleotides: TGCGCCAGCAGCTTGGGGACTCGGGGAGTGAACTACGAGCAGTACTTC.

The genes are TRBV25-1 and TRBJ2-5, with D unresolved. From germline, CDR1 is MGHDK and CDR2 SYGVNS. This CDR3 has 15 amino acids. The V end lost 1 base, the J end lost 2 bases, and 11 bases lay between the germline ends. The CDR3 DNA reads TGTGCCAGCAGTGAATGGTCAGTACAACAAGAGACCCAGTACTTC. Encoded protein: CASSEWSVQQETQYF. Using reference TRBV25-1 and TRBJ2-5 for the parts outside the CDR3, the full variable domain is EADIYQTPRYLVIGTGKKITLECSQTMGHDKMYWYQQDPGMELHLIHYSYGVNSTEKGDLSSESTVSRIRTEHFPLTLESARPSHTSQYLCASSEWSVQQETQYFGPGTRLLVL.

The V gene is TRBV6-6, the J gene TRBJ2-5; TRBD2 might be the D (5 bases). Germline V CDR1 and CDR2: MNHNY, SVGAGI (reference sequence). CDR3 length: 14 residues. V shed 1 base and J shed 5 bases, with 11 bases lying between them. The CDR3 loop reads CASSYYGESETQYF. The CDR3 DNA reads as TGTGCCAGCAGTTACTACGGGGAGAGCGAGACCCAGTACTTC.

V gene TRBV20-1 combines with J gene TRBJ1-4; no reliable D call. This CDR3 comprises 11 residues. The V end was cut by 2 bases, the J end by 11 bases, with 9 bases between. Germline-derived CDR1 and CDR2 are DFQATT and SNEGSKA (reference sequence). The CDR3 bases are TGCAGTGCTAGACACGACGGGAAACTGTTTTTT. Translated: CSARHDGKLFF.

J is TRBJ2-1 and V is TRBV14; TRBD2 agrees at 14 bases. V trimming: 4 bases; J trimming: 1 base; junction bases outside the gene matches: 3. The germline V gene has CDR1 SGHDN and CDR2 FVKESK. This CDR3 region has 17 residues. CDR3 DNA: TGTGCCAGCAGCCCAGGGACTAGCGGGAGATCCTACAATGAGCAGTTCTTC. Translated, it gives CASSPGTSGRSYNEQFF.

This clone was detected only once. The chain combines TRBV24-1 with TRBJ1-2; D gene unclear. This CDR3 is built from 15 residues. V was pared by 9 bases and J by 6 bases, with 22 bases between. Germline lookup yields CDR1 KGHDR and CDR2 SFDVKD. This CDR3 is CATRSGPHRENGYTF. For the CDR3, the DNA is TGTGCCACCCGGTCAGGTCCTCACCGGGAAAATGGCTACACCTTC.

The CDR3 bases are TGTGCCAGTAGTATAATAGCTCTGGATACTGAAGCTTTCTTT. Residues: CASSIIALDTEAFF. The chain couples TRBV19 to TRBJ1-1, with D hard to call. Germline assignment: CDR1 LNHDA and CDR2 SQIVND (reference sequence). The CDR3 consists of 14 residues. The V end lost 2 bases, the J end lost 5 bases, and 12 bases lay between the germline ends.

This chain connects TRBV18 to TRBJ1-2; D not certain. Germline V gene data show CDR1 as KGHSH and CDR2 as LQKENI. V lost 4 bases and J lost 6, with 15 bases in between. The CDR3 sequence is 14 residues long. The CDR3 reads CASSLATKPDGYTF. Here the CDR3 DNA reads TGTGCCAGCTCACTAGCCACCAAACCGGATGGCTACACCTTC.

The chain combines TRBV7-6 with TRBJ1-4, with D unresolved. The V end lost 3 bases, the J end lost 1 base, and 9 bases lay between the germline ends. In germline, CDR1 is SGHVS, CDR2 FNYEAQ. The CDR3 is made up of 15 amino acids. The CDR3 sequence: CASSFSEGTNEKLFF. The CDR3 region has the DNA TGTGCCAGCAGCTTTTCGGAGGGAACTAATGAAAAACTGTTTTTT.

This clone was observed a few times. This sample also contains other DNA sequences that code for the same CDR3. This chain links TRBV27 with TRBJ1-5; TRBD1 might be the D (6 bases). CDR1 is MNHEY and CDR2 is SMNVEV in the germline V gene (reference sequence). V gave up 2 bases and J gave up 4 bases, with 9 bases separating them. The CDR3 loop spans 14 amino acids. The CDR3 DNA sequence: TGTGCCAGCAGTTTAGGGCAGGGGAATCAGCCCCAGCATTTT. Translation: CASSLGQGNQPQHF.

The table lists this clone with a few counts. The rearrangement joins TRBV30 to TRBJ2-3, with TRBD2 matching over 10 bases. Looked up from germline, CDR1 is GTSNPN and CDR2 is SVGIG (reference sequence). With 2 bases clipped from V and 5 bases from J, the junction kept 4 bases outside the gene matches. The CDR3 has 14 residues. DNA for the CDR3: TGTGCCTGGAGTCTAAGACTAGCGGGAGATACGCAGTATTTT. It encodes CAWSLRLAGDTQYF.

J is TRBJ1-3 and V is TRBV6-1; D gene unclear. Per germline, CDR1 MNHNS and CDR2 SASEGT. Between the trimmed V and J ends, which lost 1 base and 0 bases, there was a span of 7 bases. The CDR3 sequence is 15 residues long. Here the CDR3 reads CASSEVQLSGNTIYF. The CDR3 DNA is TGTGCCAGCAGTGAAGTGCAACTCTCTGGAAACACCATATATTTT.